This passage covers 25 T cell receptor beta chains from one sample sequenced in a study of molecular identifiers for immune sequencing clone quantification. Via MiXCR, TCRdb re-called the PCR reads, giving one row per CDR3 protein. This sample carries under 650,000 distinct CDR3 sequences, 15% to 20% of them seen once, and the ten largest clones take under 0.95%. Sample: naive CD8+ T cells from blood, with Jurkat cell RNA spiked in. Described subset: FACS-sorted CD8+CD4-CCR7+CD45RA+ naive T cells. The source of these receptors is a human donor in good health. Some libraries in this study had Jurkat cell RNA spiked in.

This clonotype was found many times. The chain joins TRBV6-2 or TRBV6-3 to TRBJ2-7; 10 bases line up with TRBD1. Germline V gene data show CDR1 as MNHEY and CDR2 as SVGEGT. V lost 6 bases to trimming and J lost 4 bases; unmatched junction nucleotides: 9. This CDR3 has 15 amino acids. The DNA for the CDR3 is TGTGCCAGCAGACACGCAGGACAGGGGGTTTACGAGCAGTACTTC. Translating it yields CASRHAGQGVYEQYF.

The count of this clonotype is one. The chain combines TRBV24-1 with TRBJ2-3; 8 nucleotides match TRBD2. V was pared by 10 bases and J by 5 bases, with 10 bases of the junction left unmatched. The CDR3 covers 14 residues. Looked up from germline, CDR1 is KGHDR and CDR2 is SFDVKD. The CDR3 reads CATSVREVEDTQYF. As DNA, the CDR3 is TGTGCCACTTCCGTGCGGGAGGTCGAAGATACGCAGTATTTT.

This clonotype was observed many times. The V call is TRBV28, the J call TRBJ2-5, with 12 bases matching TRBD2. CDR3 size: 15 residues. Germline CDR1 and CDR2: MDHEN and SYDVKM. V shed 8 bases, J shed 4 bases, and the junction held 8 bases outside the gene matches. CDR3 loop: CASGEGLAGRETQYF. As DNA, the CDR3 is TGTGCCAGCGGTGAAGGACTAGCGGGACGAGAGACCCAGTACTTC. Variable domain in full (rest from reference TRBV28 and TRBJ2-5): DVKVTQSSRYLVKRTGEKVFLECVQDMDHENMFWYRQDPGLGLRLIYFSYDVKMKEKGDIPEGYSVSREKKERFSLILESASTNQTSMYLCASGEGLAGRETQYFGPGTRLLVL.

This clonotype appeared many times. This CDR3 reads CASSGPGPIVWPQHF. CDR3 coding DNA: TGTGCCAGCTCAGGACCGGGACCTATCGTGTGGCCCCAGCATTTT. The chain carries TRBV18 and TRBJ1-5; D may be TRBD1 (5 bases). CDR3 length: 15 amino acids. Germline loops: CDR1 KGHSH, CDR2 LQKENI. Trimming stripped 5 bases from V and 9 bases from J, with 20 bases between.

This clonotype occurred many times. The chain is built from TRBV7-2 and TRBJ2-7; 15 nucleotides match TRBD2. Trimming removed 2 bases from V and 6 bases from J; junction bases left unmatched: 14. The germline V gene encodes CDR1 SGHTA and CDR2 FQGNSA. CDR3 length: 19 amino acids. CDR3 in amino acids: CASSLPRRTSGRAPGEQYF. DNA for the CDR3: TGTGCCAGCAGCTTACCACGACGGACTAGCGGGAGGGCACCCGGCGAGCAGTACTTC.

This clonotype was counted many times. The rearrangement links TRBV20-1 to TRBJ2-7; TRBD1 is a possible D gene (6 bases). CDR1 and CDR2 (germline): DFQATT, SNEGSKA (reference sequence). With 5 bases removed from V and 2 bases from J, the gap between germline ends came to 13 bases. The length of the CDR3 is 13 residues. The DNA for the CDR3 is TGCAGTGCTCGGGACACCGTAACCTACGAGCAGTACTTC. It yields the protein CSARDTVTYEQYF.

A note on this clonotype: Just one base apart from a much larger clone, this may be a read error. This chain uses TRBV9 with TRBJ2-5, with no clear D. Germline V CDR1 and CDR2: SGDLS, YYNGEE. This CDR3 contains 14 residues. The CDR3 bases are TGTGCCAGCGGCGTAGAGGTTGTCACAGAGACCCAGTACTTC. Translation: CASGVEVVTETQYF. The whole variable domain, remainder taken from reference TRBV9 and TRBJ2-5, is DSGVTQTPKHLITATGQRVTLRCSPRSGDLSVYWYQQSLDQGLQFLIQYYNGEERAKGNILERFSAQQFPDLHSELNLSSLELGDSALYFCASGVEVVTETQYFGPGTRLLVL.

Ten or more counts support this clonotype. The J gene is TRBJ2-2, the V gene TRBV7-9, with a weak D call TRBD2 (5 bases). The CDR3 is 13 residues long. Germline V gives CDR1 SEHNR, CDR2 FQNEAQ (reference sequence). The V end lost 7 bases, the J end lost 9 bases, and 15 bases lay between the germline ends. CDR3 bases: TGTGCCAGCACCCTACAAGGGAGCCGGGAGCTGTTTTTT. Amino acid sequence: CASTLQGSRELFF.

This clonotype was recorded at least ten times. This chain uses TRBV4-1 with TRBJ1-4; no clear D gene. The CDR3 covers 14 residues. The ends were cut back, 1 base at V and 4 bases at J, with 7 bases in the middle. CDR1 MGHRA and CDR2 YSYEKL come from the germline V gene. The CDR3 sequence is CASSQVGNNEKLFF. The CDR3 coding sequence is TGCGCCAGCAGCCAAGTGGGGAATAATGAAAAACTGTTTTTT.

This clonotype turned up a few times. V is TRBV7-9 and J is TRBJ2-7, with 8 bases that match TRBD2. This CDR3 comprises 16 residues. The germline V gene has CDR1 SEHNR and CDR2 FQNEAQ (reference sequence). V was clipped by 4 bases and J by 0 bases; unmatched bases: 8. This CDR3 reads CASSSSGLVISYEQYF. The CDR3 bases are TGTGCCAGCAGCTCCTCGGGACTAGTGATCTCCTACGAGCAGTACTTC.

This clonotype was observed at least ten times. This chain's CDR3 is CASSLEASGSSGANVLTF. CDR3 DNA: TGTGCCAGCAGCTTAGAGGCTAGCGGGAGTAGTGGGGCCAACGTCCTGACTTTC. The chain carries TRBV7-2 and TRBJ2-6; 10 bases are a match to TRBD2. The CDR3 is 18 amino acids. The junction had 6 bases not matched to a gene; V was cut back by 1 base and J by 3 bases. The germline CDR1 and CDR2 sequences are SGHTA and FQGNSA.

This clonotype showed up many times. This chain connects TRBV11-3 to TRBJ2-1, with TRBD2 matching 9 bases. The CDR3 is 13 residues long. Trimming cost V 4 bases and J 8 bases; bases outside gene matches: 3. Germline CDR1 is SGHNT and CDR2 is YENEEA. DNA for the CDR3: TGTGCCAGCAGCTGGGGACTAGCCTATGAGCAGTTCTTC. Translation: CASSWGLAYEQFF.

Notes on this clonotype: One base away lies a much larger clone, so this may be a sequencing read error. The rearrangement uses TRBV15 and TRBJ2-7, with D maybe TRBD2 (5 bases). Between the trimmed V and J ends, which lost 3 bases and 3 bases, there was a span of 15 bases. This CDR3 spans 15 amino acids. Per the germline V gene, CDR1 is LNHNV and CDR2 is YYDKDF (reference sequence). The DNA of the CDR3 is TGTGCCACCAGCAGTCCTGGCCACGGGGACTACGAGCAGTACTTC. Encoded protein: CATSSPGHGDYEQYF.

This clonotype was seen repeatedly, ten times or more. V and J are TRBV7-8 and TRBJ1-1, with TRBD1 as a possible D gene (6 bases). Germline CDR1 SGHVS, CDR2 FQNEAQ. The CDR3 consists of 12 residues. Trimming removed 5 bases from V and 6 bases from J, with 10 bases in between. The CDR3 DNA reads TGTGCCAGCAGCCTACAGGGTTCTGAAGCTTTCTTT. It yields the protein CASSLQGSEAFF. The full variable domain, completed using reference TRBV7-8 and TRBJ1-1, is GAGVSQSPRYKVAKRGQDVALRCDPISGHVSLFWYQQALGQGPEFLTYFQNEAQLDKSGLPSDRFFAERPEGSVSTLKIQRTQQEDSAVYLCASSLQGSEAFFGQGTRLTVV.

A single count supports this clonotype. V usage is TRBV7-2 and J usage is TRBJ2-2, with 10 nucleotides matching TRBD2. Germline V gene data show CDR1 as SGHTA and CDR2 as FQGNSA. This CDR3 is built from 12 residues. Trimming took 5 bases from V and 14 from J; bases not matched to a gene: 5. CDR3 amino acids: CASSALAGALFF. CDR3 nucleotides: TGTGCCAGCAGCGCTCTAGCGGGAGCCCTGTTTTTT. The whole variable domain, remainder taken from reference TRBV7-2 and TRBJ2-2, is GAGVSQSPSNKVTEKGKDVELRCDPISGHTALYWYRQSLGQGLEFLIYFQGNSAPDKSGLPSDRFSAERTGGSVSTLTIQRTQQEDSAVYLCASSALAGALFFGEGSRLTVL.

As for this clonotype: A read error may account for a junction end that differs from germline. The chain recombines TRBV28 with TRBJ2-6, with TRBD1 matching over 9 bases. This CDR3 region has 20 residues. CDR1 is MDHEN, CDR2 SYDVKM, per germline. The CDR3, as DNA: TGTGCCAGCAGTTTATGGTGGGACAGGGATACTTTGGGAGGGGCCAACGTCCCGACTTTC. The encoded protein is CASSLWWDRDTLGGANVPTF.

This rearrangement joins TRBV27 to TRBJ2-3; 7 nucleotides align to TRBD2. The trim removed 6 bases at V and 0 bases at J, leaving 12 bases unmatched. This CDR3 comprises 17 residues. Germline V lookup: CDR1 MNHEY, CDR2 SMNVEV (reference sequence). The DNA of the CDR3 is TGTGCCAGCAGGATCGGGACGACTAGCTGGAGCACAGATACGCAGTATTTT. This gives the protein CASRIGTTSWSTDTQYF.

At least ten counts were recorded for this clonotype. The J gene is TRBJ2-7, the V gene TRBV28; 9 bases agree with TRBD2. The CDR3 loop spans 15 amino acids. The ends lost 1 base at V and 6 bases at J; junction bases unmatched: 7. The germline V gene encodes CDR1 MDHEN and CDR2 SYDVKM. CDR3 bases: TGTGCCAGCAGTTTATTCGCGGGAGGGCCGGGCGAGCAGTACTTC. It is translated as CASSLFAGGPGEQYF.

V and J are TRBV11-1 and TRBJ2-5; D is perhaps TRBD1 (7 bases). The CDR3 is 16 amino acids. Germline assignment: CDR1 SGHAT and CDR2 FQDESV (reference sequence). V was pared by 5 bases and J by 4 bases, with 20 bases between. In DNA form, the CDR3 reads TGTGCCAGCAGCCCAGGAGGGACAGCGGATAGAGAGACCCAGTACTTC. It codes for CASSPGGTADRETQYF.

In this sample, this clonotype turned up a few times. The chain uses TRBV21-1 and TRBJ2-7; TRBD2, the table's D call, lacks a check against the DNA. TRBV21-1 is designated a pseudogene. This CDR3 comprises 17 residues. The CDR3 coding sequence is TGTGCCAGCAGCAAAGCGGCTAGCGGGAGGGCCATATACGAGCAGTACTTC. Amino acid sequence: CASSKAASGRAIYEQYF.

Remarks on this clonotype: A much bigger clone sits one base away, suggesting this may be a read error. V is TRBV27 and J is TRBJ2-3; D is tentatively TRBD1 or TRBD2 (6 bases each). CDR1 and CDR2 from the germline V gene are MNHEY and SMNVEV (reference sequence). The V gene lost 4 bases and the J gene lost 5 bases, with 25 bases spanning the gap. The CDR3 contains 18 residues. The CDR3 reads CASSSQGGPTPMGDTQYF. In DNA form, the CDR3 reads TGTGCCAGCAGTTCGCAAGGGGGGCCAACACCGATGGGAGATACGCAGTATTTT.

In its sample, this clonotype was seen a few times. The rearrangement links TRBV4-3 to TRBJ1-1; the match to TRBD1 covers 7 bases. There are 17 residues in the CDR3. J was trimmed by 0 bases and V by 0 bases; bases with no gene match: 7. Germline V gene sequence: CDR1 LGHNA, CDR2 YSLEER. CDR3 amino acids: CASSQDPGTVMNTEAFF. Here the CDR3 DNA reads TGCGCCAGCAGCCAAGACCCAGGGACAGTCATGAACACTGAAGCTTTCTTT.

Points on this clonotype: A much larger clone sits a single nucleotide away, making a read error possible. V usage is TRBV28 and J usage is TRBJ2-5; D uncertain. This CDR3 has 16 residues. Germline-derived CDR1 and CDR2 are MDHEN and SYDVKM. V lost 1 base and J 0 bases, leaving 12 bases between the germline ends. The CDR3 region has the DNA TGTGCCAGCAGTTTATTGGTCGAGACGGACCAAGAGACCCAGTACTTC. Amino acid sequence: CASSLLVETDQETQYF. The whole variable domain, remainder taken from reference TRBV28 and TRBJ2-5, is DVKVTQSSRYLVKRTGEKVFLECVQDMDHENMFWYRQDPGLGLRLIYFSYDVKMKEKGDIPEGYSVSREKKERFSLILESASTNQTSMYLCASSLLVETDQETQYFGPGTRLLVL.

This clonotype was seen a few times. The chain couples TRBV7-9 to TRBJ1-6; D remains unclear. Germline V lookup: CDR1 SEHNR, CDR2 FQNEAQ (reference sequence). Trimming removed 6 bases from V and 0 bases from J, with 6 bases in between. The CDR3 is made up of 14 amino acids. This chain's CDR3 is CASSASSYNSPLHF. CDR3 sequence (DNA): TGTGCCAGCAGTGCCAGCTCCTATAATTCACCCCTCCACTTT. Full variable domain (outside the CDR3, taken from reference TRBV7-9 and TRBJ1-6): DTGVSQNPRHKITKRGQNVTFRCDPISEHNRLYWYRQTLGQGPEFLTYFQNEAQLEKSRLLSDRFSAERPKGSFSTLEIQRTEQGDSAMYLCASSASSYNSPLHFGNGTRLTVT.

V and J are TRBV30 and TRBJ2-7; D remains ambiguous. The CDR3 loop spans 11 amino acids. Germline V gene data show CDR1 as GTSNPN and CDR2 as SVGIG (reference sequence). With 0 bases removed from V and 6 bases from J, the gap between germline ends came to 6 bases. CDR3 sequence: CAWSVHCEQYF. In nucleotides, the CDR3 is TGTGCCTGGAGTGTACACTGCGAGCAGTACTTC.